These 10 T cell receptor beta chains share one sample of origin, sequenced in a study of T cell repertoires in cytomegalovirus infection. From the reads, TCRdb called clonotypes with MiXCR, one entry per CDR3 protein. The sample has 250,000 to 300,000 distinct CDR3 sequences, over 15% seen once. The sample comprised CD8+ T cells from PBMCs. These receptor sequences come from a human donor in good health (CMV status not recorded). Some clones in this sample may be carry-over from other donors' samples.

This clonotype was counted at least ten times. The chain uses TRBV7-8 and TRBJ2-1, with TRBD2 identical over 9 bases. Germline trimming cut 1 base from V and 3 bases from J; bases unmatched to any gene: 4. This CDR3 region has 16 residues. Germline V gene data show CDR1 as SGHVS and CDR2 as FQNEAQ. The CDR3 loop is CASSLVLAGLYNEQFF. The CDR3, as DNA: TGTGCCAGCAGCTTAGTTCTAGCGGGGCTCTACAATGAGCAGTTCTTC.

In its sample, this clonotype was seen many times. The chain couples TRBV7-2 to TRBJ1-4; D unresolved. The germline gives CDR1 SGHTA, CDR2 FQGNSA. The CDR3 covers 17 residues. Trimming cost V 0 bases and J 0 bases, with 11 bases left between them. CDR3 nucleotides: TGTGCCAGCAGCTTAGCCCTTCCAAGTGCAACTAATGAAAAACTGTTTTTT. This gives the protein CASSLALPSATNEKLFF.

This clonotype was detected only a few times. The chain carries TRBV20-1 and TRBJ2-1, with 11 positions matching TRBD2. The CDR3 runs to 15 residues. V gave up 5 bases and J gave up 4 bases; unmatched junction bases: 7. Germline CDR1 and CDR2: DFQATT and SNEGSKA (reference sequence). The CDR3 nucleotides are TGCAGTGCTCCCGCACTAGCGGGGGAGTACAATGAGCAGTTCTTC. Translation gives CSAPALAGEYNEQFF.

The chain couples TRBV7-8 to TRBJ1-3, with TRBD1 as a possible D gene (6 bases). Germline CDR1 is SGHVS and CDR2 is FQNEAQ. The CDR3 has 18 residues. Trimming left V 1 base short and J 0 bases short, with 16 bases between. Here the CDR3 DNA reads TGTGCCAGCAGCTTAGGGCCGGGACACCTTTTCTCTGGAAACACCATATATTTT. Translated, it gives CASSLGPGHLFSGNTIYF.

The rearrangement joins TRBV14 to TRBJ2-7; TRBD1 might be the D (6 bases). V lost 1 base and J 7 bases, leaving 11 bases between the germline ends. The length of the CDR3 is 13 residues. CDR1 and CDR2 (germline): SGHDN, FVKESK. CDR3 region: CASSQATGPEQYF. The CDR3 region has the DNA TGTGCCAGCAGCCAAGCGACAGGTCCGGAGCAGTACTTC.

The table lists this clonotype with many counts. The chain couples TRBV7-9 to TRBJ2-7, with 7 bases identical to TRBD1. J gave up 7 bases and V 0 bases, and 9 bases lay outside the gene matches. The CDR3 has 15 residues. Germline V gives CDR1 SEHNR, CDR2 FQNEAQ (reference sequence). The CDR3, as DNA: TGTGCCAGCAGCTTAGCAAGAAGCGAACAGGGGGAGCAGTACTTC. Translation: CASSLARSEQGEQYF.

This rearrangement joins TRBV12-3 or TRBV12-4 to TRBJ2-3; TRBD1 might be the D (7 bases). This CDR3 contains 15 residues. The germline V and J ends were trimmed by 3 bases and 6 bases, with 16 bases remaining between them. Written as DNA, the CDR3 is TGTGCCAGCAGTTTTACCGGGGCAGGGGGGGATACGCAGTATTTT. Its translation is CASSFTGAGGDTQYF.

The chain links TRBV19 to TRBJ2-3, with 11 bases lining up with TRBD2. This CDR3 contains 15 residues. Trimming cost V 8 bases and J 1 base; bases outside gene matches: 5. Germline CDR1 reads LNHDA; CDR2 reads SQIVND (reference sequence). The DNA of the CDR3 is TGTGCCAGTTCAAAACTAGCGGGGGGCACAGATACGCAGTATTTT. Protein product: CASSKLAGGTDTQYF.

This clonotype was seen ten or more times. The J gene is TRBJ1-1, the V gene TRBV7-9, with D unclear. Germline CDR1 SEHNR, CDR2 FQNEAQ (reference sequence). Trimming removed 0 bases from V and 1 base from J, with 21 bases in between. The CDR3 consists of 19 residues. The CDR3 bases are TGTGCCAGCAGCTTAGCGCTGGGCGGCGACCCAGCGGGGAACACTGAAGCTTTCTTT. Protein product: CASSLALGGDPAGNTEAFF.

The J gene is TRBJ1-4, the V gene TRBV27; D gene ambiguous. CDR3 length equals 14 residues. CDR1 is MNHEY, CDR2 SMNVEV, per germline (reference sequence). V was pared by 1 base and J by 4 bases, with 7 bases between. The CDR3 protein is CASSLFRSNEKLFF. The DNA of the CDR3 is TGTGCCAGCAGTTTATTTCGCAGTAATGAAAAACTGTTTTTT.